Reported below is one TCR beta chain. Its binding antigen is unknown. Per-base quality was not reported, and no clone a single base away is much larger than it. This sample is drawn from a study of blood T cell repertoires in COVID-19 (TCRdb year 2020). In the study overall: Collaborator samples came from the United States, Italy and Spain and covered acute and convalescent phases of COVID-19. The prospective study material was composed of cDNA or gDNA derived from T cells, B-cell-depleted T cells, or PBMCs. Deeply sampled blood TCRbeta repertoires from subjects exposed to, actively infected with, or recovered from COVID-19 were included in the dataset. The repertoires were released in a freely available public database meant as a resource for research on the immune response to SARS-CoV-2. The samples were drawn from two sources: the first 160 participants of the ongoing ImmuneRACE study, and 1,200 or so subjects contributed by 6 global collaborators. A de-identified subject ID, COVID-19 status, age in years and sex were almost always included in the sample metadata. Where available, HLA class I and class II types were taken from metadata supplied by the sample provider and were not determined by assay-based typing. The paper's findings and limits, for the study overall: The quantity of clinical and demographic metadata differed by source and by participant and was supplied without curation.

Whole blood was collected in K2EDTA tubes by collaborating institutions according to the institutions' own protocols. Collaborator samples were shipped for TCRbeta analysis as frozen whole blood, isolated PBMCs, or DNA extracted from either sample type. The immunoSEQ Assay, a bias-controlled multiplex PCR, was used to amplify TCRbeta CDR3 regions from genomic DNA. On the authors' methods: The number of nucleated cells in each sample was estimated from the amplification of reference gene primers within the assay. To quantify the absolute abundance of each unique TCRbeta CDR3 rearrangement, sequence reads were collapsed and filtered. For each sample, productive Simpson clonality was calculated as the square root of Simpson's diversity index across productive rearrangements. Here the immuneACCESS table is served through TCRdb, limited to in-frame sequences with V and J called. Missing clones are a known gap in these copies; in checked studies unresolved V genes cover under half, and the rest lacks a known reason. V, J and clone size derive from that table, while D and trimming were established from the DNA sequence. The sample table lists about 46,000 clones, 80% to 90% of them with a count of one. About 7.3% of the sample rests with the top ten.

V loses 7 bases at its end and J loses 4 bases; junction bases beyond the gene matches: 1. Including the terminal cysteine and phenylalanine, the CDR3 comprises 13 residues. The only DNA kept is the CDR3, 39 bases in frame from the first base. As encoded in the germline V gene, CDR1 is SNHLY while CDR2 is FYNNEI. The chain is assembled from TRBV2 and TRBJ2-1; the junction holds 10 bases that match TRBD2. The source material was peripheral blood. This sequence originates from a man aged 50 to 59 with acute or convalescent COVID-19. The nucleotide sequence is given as TGTGCCAGCAAAGCGGGGGGGTACAATGAGCAGTTCTTC. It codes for CASKAGGYNEQFF.